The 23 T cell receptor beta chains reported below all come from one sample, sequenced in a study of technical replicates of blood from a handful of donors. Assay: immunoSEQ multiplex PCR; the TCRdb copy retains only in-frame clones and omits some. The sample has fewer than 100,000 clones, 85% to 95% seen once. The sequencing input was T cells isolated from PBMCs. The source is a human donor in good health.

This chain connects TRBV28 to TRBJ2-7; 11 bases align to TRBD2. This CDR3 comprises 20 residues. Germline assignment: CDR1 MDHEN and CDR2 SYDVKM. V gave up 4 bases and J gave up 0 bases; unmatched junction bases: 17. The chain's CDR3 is CASSWIYGTSGMLSSYEQYF. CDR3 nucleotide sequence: TGTGCCAGCAGTTGGATATACGGGACTAGCGGAATGTTGAGCTCCTACGAGCAGTACTTC.

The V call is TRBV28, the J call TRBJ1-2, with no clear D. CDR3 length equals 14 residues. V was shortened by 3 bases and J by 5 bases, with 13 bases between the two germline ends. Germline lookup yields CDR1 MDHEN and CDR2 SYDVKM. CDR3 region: CASSLPTRGYGYTF. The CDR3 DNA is TGTGCCAGCAGTTTGCCTACTAGAGGATATGGCTACACCTTC.

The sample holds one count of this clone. The CDR3 loop reads CASTPDREVYNEQFF. The DNA of the CDR3 is TGTGCCAGTACTCCGGACAGGGAGGTGTACAATGAGCAGTTCTTC. This chain uses TRBV19 with TRBJ2-1, with 8 bases matching TRBD1. Looked up from germline, CDR1 is LNHDA and CDR2 is SQIVND (reference sequence). The CDR3 loop spans 15 amino acids. The J segment lost 4 bases and the V segment lost 7 bases, leaving 9 bases of the junction unmatched. Filled out from reference TRBV19 and TRBJ2-1, the complete variable domain reads DGGITQSPKYLFRKEGQNVTLSCEQNLNHDAMYWYRQDPGQGLRLIYYSQIVNDFQKGDIAEGYSVSREKKESFPLTVTSAQKNPTAFYLCASTPDREVYNEQFFGPGTRLTVL.

The CDR3 is CASSLQATQETQYF. The CDR3 nucleotides are TGTGCCAGCAGCTTACAAGCGACTCAAGAGACCCAGTACTTC. The chain employs TRBV7-2 and TRBJ2-5, with D hard to call. Germline CDR1 SGHTA, CDR2 FQGNSA. The CDR3 consists of 14 residues. Trimming pared 2 bases from V and 2 bases from J, leaving 9 bases between.

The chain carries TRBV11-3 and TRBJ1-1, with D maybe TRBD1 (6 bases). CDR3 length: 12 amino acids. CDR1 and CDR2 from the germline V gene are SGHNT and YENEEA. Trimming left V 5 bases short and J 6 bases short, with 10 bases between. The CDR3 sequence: CASSRDTPEAFF. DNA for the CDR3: TGTGCCAGCAGCCGGGACACTCCTGAAGCTTTCTTT.

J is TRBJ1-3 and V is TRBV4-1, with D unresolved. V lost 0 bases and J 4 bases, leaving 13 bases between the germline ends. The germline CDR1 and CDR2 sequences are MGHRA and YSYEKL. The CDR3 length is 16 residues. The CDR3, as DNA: TGCGCCAGCAGCCAAGATAGCCCAATCTACGGAAACACCATATATTTT. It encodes CASSQDSPIYGNTIYF.

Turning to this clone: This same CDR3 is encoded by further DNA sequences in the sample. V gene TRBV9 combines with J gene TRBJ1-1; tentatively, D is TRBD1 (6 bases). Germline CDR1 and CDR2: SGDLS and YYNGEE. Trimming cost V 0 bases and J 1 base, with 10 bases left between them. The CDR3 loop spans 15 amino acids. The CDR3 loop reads CASSVAQGRNTEAFF. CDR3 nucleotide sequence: TGTGCCAGCAGCGTAGCACAGGGAAGGAACACTGAAGCTTTCTTT.

The CDR3 sequence: CASSYVSGSEKLFF. CDR3 coding DNA: TGTGCCAGCAGTTACGTATCGGGGAGTGAAAAACTGTTTTTT. The gene calls are TRBV6-5 and TRBJ1-4; D gene ambiguous. Germline V CDR1 and CDR2: MNHEY, SVGAGI. The V end lost 2 bases, the J end lost 7 bases, and 11 bases lay between the germline ends. This CDR3 has 14 amino acids.

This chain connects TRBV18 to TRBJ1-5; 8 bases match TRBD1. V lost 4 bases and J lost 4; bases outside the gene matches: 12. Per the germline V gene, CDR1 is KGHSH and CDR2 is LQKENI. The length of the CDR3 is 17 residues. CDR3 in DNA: TGTGCCAGCTCACTGAACTTTGCCGGGACAGGTAATCAGCCCCAGCATTTT. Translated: CASSLNFAGTGNQPQHF. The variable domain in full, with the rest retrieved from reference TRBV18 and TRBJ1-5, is NAGVMQNPRHLVRRRGQEARLRCSPMKGHSHVYWYRQLPEEGLKFMVYLQKENIIDESGMPKERFSAEFPKEGPSILRIQQVVRGDSAAYFCASSLNFAGTGNQPQHFGDGTRLSIL.

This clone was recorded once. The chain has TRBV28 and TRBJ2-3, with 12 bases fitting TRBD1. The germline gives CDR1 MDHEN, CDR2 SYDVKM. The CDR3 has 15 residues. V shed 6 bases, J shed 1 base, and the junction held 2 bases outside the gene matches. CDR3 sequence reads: CASRGTGGRTDTQYF. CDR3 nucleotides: TGTGCCAGCAGAGGGACAGGGGGCCGCACAGATACGCAGTATTTT.

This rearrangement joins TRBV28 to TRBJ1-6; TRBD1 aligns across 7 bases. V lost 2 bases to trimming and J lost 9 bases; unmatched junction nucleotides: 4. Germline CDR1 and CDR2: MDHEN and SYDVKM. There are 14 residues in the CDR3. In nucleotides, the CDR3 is TGTGCCAGCAGTTTAGACAGGGAAATTTCACCCCTCCACTTT. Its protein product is CASSLDREISPLHF.

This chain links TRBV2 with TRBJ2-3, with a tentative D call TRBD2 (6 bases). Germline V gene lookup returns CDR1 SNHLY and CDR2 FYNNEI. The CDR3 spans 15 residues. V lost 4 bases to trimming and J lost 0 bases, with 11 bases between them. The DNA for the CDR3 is TGTGCCAGCAGTGTAGGCGGGATTAGCACAGATACGCAGTATTTT. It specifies CASSVGGISTDTQYF.

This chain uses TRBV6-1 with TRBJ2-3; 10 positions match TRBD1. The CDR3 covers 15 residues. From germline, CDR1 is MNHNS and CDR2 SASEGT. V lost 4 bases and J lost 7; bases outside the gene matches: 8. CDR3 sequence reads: CASSAPGQGRNTQYF. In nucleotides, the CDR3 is TGTGCCAGCAGTGCACCGGGACAGGGGCGAAATACGCAGTATTTT.

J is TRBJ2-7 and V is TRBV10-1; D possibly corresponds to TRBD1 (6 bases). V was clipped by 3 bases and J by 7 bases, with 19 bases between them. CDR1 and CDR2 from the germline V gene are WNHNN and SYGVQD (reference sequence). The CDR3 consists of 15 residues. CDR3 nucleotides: TGCGCCAGCAGTGACTCATTAGGGGACATAGGGGAGCAGTACTTC. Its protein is CASSDSLGDIGEQYF.

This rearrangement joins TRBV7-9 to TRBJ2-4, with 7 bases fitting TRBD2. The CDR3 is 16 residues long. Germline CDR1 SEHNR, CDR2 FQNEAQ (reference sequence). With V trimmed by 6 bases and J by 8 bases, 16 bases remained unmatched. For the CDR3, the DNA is TGTGCCAGCAGTTCAAACCCAGCGGGACTTCGGGACATTCAGTACTTC. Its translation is CASSSNPAGLRDIQYF.

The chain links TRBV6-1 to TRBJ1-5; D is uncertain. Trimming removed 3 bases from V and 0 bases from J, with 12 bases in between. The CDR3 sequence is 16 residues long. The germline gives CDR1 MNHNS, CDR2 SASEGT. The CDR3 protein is CASSDLATLSNQPQHF. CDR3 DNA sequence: TGTGCCAGCAGTGATCTGGCGACACTTAGCAATCAGCCCCAGCATTTT.

The CDR3 DNA reads TGTGCCAGCTCACCTGCGGGGAGCTCCTACGAGCAGTACTTC. Translating gives CASSPAGSSYEQYF. This chain links TRBV18 with TRBJ2-7; D is perhaps TRBD2 (6 bases). Germline V gene lookup returns CDR1 KGHSH and CDR2 LQKENI. The CDR3 runs to 14 residues. The V gene lost 3 bases and the J gene lost 0 bases, with 9 bases spanning the gap.

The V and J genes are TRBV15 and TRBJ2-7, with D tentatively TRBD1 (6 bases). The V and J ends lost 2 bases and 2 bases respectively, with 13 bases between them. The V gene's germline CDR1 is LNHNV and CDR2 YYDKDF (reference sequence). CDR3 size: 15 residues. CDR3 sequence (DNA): TGTGCCACCAGCAGAAGTCGACAGGCTACCTACGAGCAGTACTTC. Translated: CATSRSRQATYEQYF.

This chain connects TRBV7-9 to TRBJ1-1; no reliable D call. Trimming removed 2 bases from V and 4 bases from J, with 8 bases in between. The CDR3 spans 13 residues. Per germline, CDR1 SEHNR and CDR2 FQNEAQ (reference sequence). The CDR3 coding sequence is TGTGCCAGCAGCTTAATAGGAGGCACTGAAGCTTTCTTT. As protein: CASSLIGGTEAFF.

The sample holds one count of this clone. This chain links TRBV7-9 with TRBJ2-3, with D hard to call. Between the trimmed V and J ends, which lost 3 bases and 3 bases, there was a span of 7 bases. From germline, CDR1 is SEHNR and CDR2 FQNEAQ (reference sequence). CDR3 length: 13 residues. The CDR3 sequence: CASSFSETDTQYF. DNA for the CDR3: TGTGCCAGCAGCTTCTCAGAAACAGATACGCAGTATTTT. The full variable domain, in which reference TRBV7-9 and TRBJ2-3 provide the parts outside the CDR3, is DTGVSQNPRHKITKRGQNVTFRCDPISEHNRLYWYRQTLGQGPEFLTYFQNEAQLEKSRLLSDRFSAERPKGSFSTLEIQRTEQGDSAMYLCASSFSETDTQYFGPGTRLTVL.

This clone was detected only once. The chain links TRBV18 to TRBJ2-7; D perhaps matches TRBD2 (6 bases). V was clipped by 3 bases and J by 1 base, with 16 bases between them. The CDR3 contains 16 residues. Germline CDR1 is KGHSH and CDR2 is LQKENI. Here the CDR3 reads CASSPASADPSYEQYF. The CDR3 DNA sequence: TGTGCCAGCTCACCGGCTAGCGCCGACCCTTCCTACGAGCAGTACTTC.

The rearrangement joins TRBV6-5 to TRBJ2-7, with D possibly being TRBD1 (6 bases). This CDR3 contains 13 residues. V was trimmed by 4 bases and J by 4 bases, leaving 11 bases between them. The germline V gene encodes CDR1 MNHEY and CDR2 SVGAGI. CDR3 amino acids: CASSSGDRYEQYF. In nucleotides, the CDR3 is TGTGCCAGCAGTTCAGGGGATAGGTACGAGCAGTACTTC.

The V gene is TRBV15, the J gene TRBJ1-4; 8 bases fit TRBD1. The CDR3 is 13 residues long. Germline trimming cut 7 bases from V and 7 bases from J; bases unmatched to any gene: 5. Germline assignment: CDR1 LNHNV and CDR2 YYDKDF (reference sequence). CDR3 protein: CATKDRVFEKLFF. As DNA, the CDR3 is TGTGCCACCAAGGACAGGGTCTTTGAAAAACTGTTTTTT. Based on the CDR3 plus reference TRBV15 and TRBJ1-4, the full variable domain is DAMVIQNPRYQVTQFGKPVTLSCSQTLNHNVMYWYQQKSSQAPKLLFHYYDKDFNNEADTPDNFQSRRPNTSFCFLDIRSPGLGDTAMYLCATKDRVFEKLFFGSGTQLSVL.